This T cell receptor (beta chain) was captured by sequencing in a study of T-cell reconstitution after alpha-beta-depleted transplantation in children. Overall study results and limits: It was surviving recipient T cells and thymic progenitors that gave some patients high TCRbeta diversity at day 60. Newly produced T cells mostly accounted for T-cell counts and diversity one year post-transplant. It was reported that alpha-beta T cells came from several hundred expanded graft clones (about two months after transplant).

The V end was cut by 0 bases, the J end by 10 bases, with 19 bases between. This CDR3 spans 16 amino acids. Germline lookup yields CDR1 SGHAT and CDR2 FQNNGV. Unique molecular identifiers featured in how the TCRbeta library was prepared. TCRdb processed the PCR reads anew with MiXCR; each CDR3 protein has one entry. The sample has approximately 190,000 distinct CDR3 sequences, approximately 8% seen once. Worth noting for this clonotype: The antigen remains undetermined.

This specimen consisted of PBMCs, mostly from graft donor cells, obtained 360 days after TCRalphabeta/CD19-depleted stem cell transplant. The chain uses TRBV11-2 and TRBJ2-1; weak D call: TRBD2 (6 bases). The receptor was isolated from a male patient between 2 and 10 years old who had a stem cell transplant for acute myeloid leukemia, so the T cells may come from the graft donor. Here the CDR3 reads CASSLDLRGGVGEQFF. For the CDR3, the DNA is TGTGCCAGCAGCTTAGATCTGAGGGGCGGGGTTGGGGAGCAGTTCTTC.